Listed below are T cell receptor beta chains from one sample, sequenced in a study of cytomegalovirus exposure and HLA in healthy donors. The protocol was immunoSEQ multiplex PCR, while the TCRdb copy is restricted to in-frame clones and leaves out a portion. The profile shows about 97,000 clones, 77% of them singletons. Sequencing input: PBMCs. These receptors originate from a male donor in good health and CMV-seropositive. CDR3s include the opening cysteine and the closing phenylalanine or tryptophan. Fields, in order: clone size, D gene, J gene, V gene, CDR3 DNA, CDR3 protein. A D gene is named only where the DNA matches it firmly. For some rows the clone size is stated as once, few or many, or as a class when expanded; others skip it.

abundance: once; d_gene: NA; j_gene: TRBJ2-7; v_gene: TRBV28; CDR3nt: TGTGCCAGCAGTCTTTCGCCAGTCGAGCAGTACTTC; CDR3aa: CASSLSPVEQYF
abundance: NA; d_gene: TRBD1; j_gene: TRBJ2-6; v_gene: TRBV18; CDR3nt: TGTGCCAGCTCATCGGACAGGGGGCAGGGGGCCAACGTCCTGACTTTC; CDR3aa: CASSSDRGQGANVLTF
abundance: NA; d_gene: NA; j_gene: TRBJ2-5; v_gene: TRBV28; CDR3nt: TGTGCCAGCAGGGGACTGGTGGCCCCTGGCCCAAATTTCCAAGAGACCCAGTACTTC; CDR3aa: CASRGLVAPGPNFQETQYF
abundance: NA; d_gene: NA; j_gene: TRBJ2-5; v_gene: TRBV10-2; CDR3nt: TGCGCCAGCAGTGAGTACACGGGAGCGCGCCAAGAGACCCAGTACTTC; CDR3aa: CASSEYTGARQETQYF
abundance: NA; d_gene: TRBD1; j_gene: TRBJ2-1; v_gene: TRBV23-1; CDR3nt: TGCGCCAGCAGTCAATTTAGGACAGGAGGCAACAGCTCCTACAATGAGCAGTTCTTC; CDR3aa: CASSQFRTGGNSSYNEQFF
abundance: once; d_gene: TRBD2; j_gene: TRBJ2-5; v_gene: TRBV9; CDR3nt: TGTGCCAGCAGCCCGCACCCGGTTTTAGCGGGAGGATTGAGAGAGACCCAGTACTTC; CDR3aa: CASSPHPVLAGGLRETQYF
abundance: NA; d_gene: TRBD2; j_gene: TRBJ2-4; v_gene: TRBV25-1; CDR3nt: TGTGCCAGCAAGGGAGGGGAAGCCAAAAACATTCAGTACTTC; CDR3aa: CASKGGEAKNIQYF
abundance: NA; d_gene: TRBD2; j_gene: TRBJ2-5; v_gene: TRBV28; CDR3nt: TGTGCCAGCATTCCTTCCGGGACTAGCGGGATCCAAGAGACCCAGTACTTC; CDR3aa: CASIPSGTSGIQETQYF
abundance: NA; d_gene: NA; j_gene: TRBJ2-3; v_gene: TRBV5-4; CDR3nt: TGTGCCAGCAGCACGGAGCGACCCCTGGGAGATACGCAGTATTTT; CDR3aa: CASSTERPLGDTQYF
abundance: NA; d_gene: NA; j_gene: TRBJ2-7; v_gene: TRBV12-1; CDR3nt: TGTGCCAGTCAGGGGCCTGGCGAGCAGTACTTC; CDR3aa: CASQGPGEQYF
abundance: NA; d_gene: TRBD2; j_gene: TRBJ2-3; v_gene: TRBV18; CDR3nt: TGTGCCAGCTCACCGGGAATCGGGAGGGCCACAGATACGCAGTATTTT; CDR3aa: CASSPGIGRATDTQYF
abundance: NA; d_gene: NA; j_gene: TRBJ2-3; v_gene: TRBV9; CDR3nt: TGTGCCAGCAGCGTAGCTATCGGTGCAGATACGCAGTATTTT; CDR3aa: CASSVAIGADTQYF
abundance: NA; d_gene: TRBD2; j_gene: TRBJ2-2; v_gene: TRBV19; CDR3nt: TGTGCCAGTAGTGAAGGGACTAGCACCGGGGAGCTGTTTTTT; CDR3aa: CASSEGTSTGELFF
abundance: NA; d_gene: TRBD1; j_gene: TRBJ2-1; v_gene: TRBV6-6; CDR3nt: TGTGCCAGCAGACCCGGACAGGGAAACAATGAGCAGTTCTTC; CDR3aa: CASRPGQGNNEQFF
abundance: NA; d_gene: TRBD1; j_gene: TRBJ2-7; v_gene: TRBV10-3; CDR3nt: TGTGCCATCACCTCGGGACAGGGAGATCTCCACGAGCAGTACTTC; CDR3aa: CAITSGQGDLHEQYF
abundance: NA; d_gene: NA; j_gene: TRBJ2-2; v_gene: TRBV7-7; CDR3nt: TGTGCTAGCAGCCCGGGACAAAACACCGGGGAGCTGTTTTTT; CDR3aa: CASSPGQNTGELFF
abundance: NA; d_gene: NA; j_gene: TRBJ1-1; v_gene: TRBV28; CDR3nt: TGTGCCAGCACCCCAGGACAGATGAACACTGAAGCTTTCTTT; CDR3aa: CASTPGQMNTEAFF
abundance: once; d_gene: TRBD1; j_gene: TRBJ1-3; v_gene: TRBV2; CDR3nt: TGTGCCAGCAGTCAGGACAGGGAGAACACCATATATTTT; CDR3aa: CASSQDRENTIYF
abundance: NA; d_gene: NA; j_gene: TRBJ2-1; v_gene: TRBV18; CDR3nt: TGTGCCAGCTCACCACCAGAGGTTAGCTACAATGAGCAGTTCTTC; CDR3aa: CASSPPEVSYNEQFF
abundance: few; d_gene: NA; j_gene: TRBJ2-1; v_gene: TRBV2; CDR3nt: TGTGCCAGCAGTGTAACCGGAGCTGAGCAGTTCTTC; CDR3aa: CASSVTGAEQFF
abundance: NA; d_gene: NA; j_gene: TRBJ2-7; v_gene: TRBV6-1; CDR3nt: TGTGCCAGCAGTGAACCGGGACAAGTATCCTACGAGCAGTACTTC; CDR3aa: CASSEPGQVSYEQYF
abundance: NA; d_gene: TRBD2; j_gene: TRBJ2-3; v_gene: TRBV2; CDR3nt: TGTGCCAGCAGTTCCGGACTAGCGGGAGAGGGAGATACGCAGTATTTT; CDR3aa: CASSSGLAGEGDTQYF
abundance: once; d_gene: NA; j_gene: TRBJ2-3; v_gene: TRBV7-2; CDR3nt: TGTGCCAGCAGCTTGGGGGGATCGGTAGATACGCAGTATTTT; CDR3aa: CASSLGGSVDTQYF
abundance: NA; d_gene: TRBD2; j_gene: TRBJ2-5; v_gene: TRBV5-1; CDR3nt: TGCGCCAGCAGCTTGGAGACGGGAGGCTTGGAGACCCAGTACTTC; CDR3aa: CASSLETGGLETQYF
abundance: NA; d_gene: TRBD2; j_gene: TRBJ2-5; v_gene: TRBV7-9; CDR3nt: TGTGCCAGCAGCCACGGGACTAGCGGCCTCCCAACGGAGACCCAGTACTTC; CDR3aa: CASSHGTSGLPTETQYF
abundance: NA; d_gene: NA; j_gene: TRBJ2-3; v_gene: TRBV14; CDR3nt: TGTGCCAGCAGCCAGGCCTCGGCCCTAGCTTCTATTAGCACAGATACGCAGTATTTT; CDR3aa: CASSQASALASISTDTQYF
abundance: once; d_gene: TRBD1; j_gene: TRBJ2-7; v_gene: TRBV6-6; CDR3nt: TGTGCCAGCAGGACGGGGACAGGGGGTGTCGAGCAGTACTTC; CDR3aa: CASRTGTGGVEQYF
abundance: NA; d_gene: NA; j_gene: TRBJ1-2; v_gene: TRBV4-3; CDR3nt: TGCGCCAGCAGCCCCGGGATTCGCTATGGCTACACCTTC; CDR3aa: CASSPGIRYGYTF
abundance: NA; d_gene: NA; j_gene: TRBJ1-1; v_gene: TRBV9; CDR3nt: TGTGCCAGCAGCCCCCGGAGGTGGGGTGAAGCTTTCTTT; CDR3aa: CASSPRRWGEAFF
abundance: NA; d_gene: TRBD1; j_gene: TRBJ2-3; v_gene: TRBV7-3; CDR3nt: TGTGCCAGCAGCTTAAGACAGGGGGCATCAGATACGCAGTATTTT; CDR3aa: CASSLRQGASDTQYF
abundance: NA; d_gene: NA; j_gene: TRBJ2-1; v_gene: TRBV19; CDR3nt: TGTGCCAGTACAGATAACTACAATGAGCAGTTCTTC; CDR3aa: CASTDNYNEQFF
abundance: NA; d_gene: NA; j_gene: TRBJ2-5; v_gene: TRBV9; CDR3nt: TGTGCCAGCAGCGCGAGGGGGCGGGGAGAGACCCAGTACTTC; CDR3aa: CASSARGRGETQYF
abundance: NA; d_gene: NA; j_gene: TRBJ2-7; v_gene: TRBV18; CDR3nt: TGTGCCAGCTCACCACCCAGTCGAGGGGGGAGGGGTCACGAGCAGTACTTC; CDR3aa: CASSPPSRGGRGHEQYF
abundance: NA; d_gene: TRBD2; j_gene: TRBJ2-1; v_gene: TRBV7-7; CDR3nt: TGTGCTAGCAGCGCTAGACTAGCGGGCTTCAATGAGCAGTTCTTC; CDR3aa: CASSARLAGFNEQFF
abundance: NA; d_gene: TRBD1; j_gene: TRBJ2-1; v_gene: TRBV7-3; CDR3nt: TGTGCCAGCAGCCATGACAGGGGGCCGTACAATGAGCAGTTCTTC; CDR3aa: CASSHDRGPYNEQFF
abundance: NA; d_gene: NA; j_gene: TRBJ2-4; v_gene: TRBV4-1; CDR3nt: TGCGCCAGCAGCCAAGTAAACCCCGTCGGGGGTGGAGTTGGCAAAAACAGTCAGTACTTC; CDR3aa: CASSQVNPVGGGVGKNSQYF
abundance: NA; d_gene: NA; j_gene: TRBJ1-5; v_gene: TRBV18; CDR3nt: TGTGCCAGCTCACTGGGCAGGTTTAGCAATCAGCCCCAGCATTTT; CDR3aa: CASSLGRFSNQPQHF
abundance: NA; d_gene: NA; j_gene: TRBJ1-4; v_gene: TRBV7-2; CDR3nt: TGTGCCAGCAGCTTAGGGGGCAGGCTTAATGAAAAACTGTTTTTT; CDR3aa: CASSLGGRLNEKLFF
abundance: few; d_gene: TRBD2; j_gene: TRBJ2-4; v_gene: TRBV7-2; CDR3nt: TGTGCCAGCACCGGACTAGCGGGGTCAGCCAAAAACATTCAGTACTTC; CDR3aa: CASTGLAGSAKNIQYF
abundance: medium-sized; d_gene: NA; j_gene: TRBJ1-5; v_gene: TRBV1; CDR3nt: TGCACCAGCAGCTGTATTACAGGGCAGGGCAATCAGCCCCAGCATTTT; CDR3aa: CTSSCITGQGNQPQHF
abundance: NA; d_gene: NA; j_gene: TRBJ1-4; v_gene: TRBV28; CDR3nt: TGTGCCAGCAGTTGGGGGGGGCCGAGTAATGAAAAACTGTTTTTT; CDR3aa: CASSWGGPSNEKLFF
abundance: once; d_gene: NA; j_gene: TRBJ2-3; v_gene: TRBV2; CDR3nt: TGTGCCAGCGCTACGGGAGCTGAAGATACGCAGTATTTT; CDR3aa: CASATGAEDTQYF
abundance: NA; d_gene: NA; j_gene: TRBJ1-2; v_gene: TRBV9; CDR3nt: TGTGCCAGCAGCGCACCCCCCGGACTGGGCTACACCTTC; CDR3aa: CASSAPPGLGYTF